This is a list of T cell receptor beta chains from one sample in a study of molecular identifiers for immune sequencing clone quantification. Each CDR3 protein gets one entry after TCRdb re-called the PCR reads with MiXCR. The table shows fewer than 75,000 distinct CDR3 sequences, with around 17% occurring only once. Sequencing input: naive CD8+ T cells from blood, with Jurkat cell RNA spiked in. The receptors were gathered from a human donor in good health. Some libraries in this study had Jurkat cell RNA spiked in. CDR3s include the opening cysteine and the closing phenylalanine or tryptophan. D genes are given only for firm matches. Part of the rows lack a size; the others show once, few, many or a class for expanded clones.

>TRBV14|TRBD2|once|TRBJ2-7
CASSHYGTSGYEQYF
TGTGCCAGCAGCCACTACGGGACTAGCGGTTACGAGCAGTACTTC
>TRBV7-9|NA|NA|TRBJ2-7
CASSATGIHEQYF
TGTGCCAGCAGCGCCACAGGGATCCACGAGCAGTACTTC
>TRBV13|TRBD2|NA|TRBJ2-1
CASSSLADGSYNEQFF
TGTGCCAGCAGCTCTCTAGCGGATGGCTCCTACAATGAGCAGTTCTTC
>TRBV4-1|TRBD2|many|TRBJ2-4
CASSQGAGGLAKNIQYF
TGCGCCAGCAGCCAAGGAGCGGGAGGCCTAGCCAAAAACATTCAGTACTTC
>TRBV20-1|NA|many|TRBJ2-7
CSAGGRAYEQYF
TGCAGTGCTGGGGGCCGGGCCTACGAGCAGTACTTC
>TRBV5-1|NA|many|TRBJ2-1
CASSFGYNEQFF
TGCGCCAGCAGCTTCGGGTACAATGAGCAGTTCTTC
>TRBV25-1|NA|many|TRBJ2-1
CASSVWANEQFF
TGTGCCAGCAGTGTGTGGGCCAATGAGCAGTTCTTC
>TRBV7-9|NA|many|TRBJ2-3
CASSLADAPVYTQYF
TGTGCCAGCAGCTTAGCCGACGCCCCCGTTTACACGCAGTATTTT
>TRBV19|NA|few|TRBJ2-1
CASSSGRYNEQFF
TGTGCCAGTAGTTCGGGACGATACAATGAGCAGTTCTTC
>TRBV9|NA|many|TRBJ1-1
CASSVASNGAEAFF
TGTGCCAGCAGCGTAGCTTCAAACGGGGCTGAAGCTTTCTTT
>TRBV7-8|NA|NA|TRBJ2-1
CASSLEGPGKFQFF
TGTGCCAGCAGCTTAGAGGGGCCAGGGAAATTTCAGTTCTTC
>TRBV9|NA|few|TRBJ2-3
CASSVALATDTQYF
TGTGCCAGCAGCGTAGCCCTAGCGACAGATACGCAGTATTTT
>TRBV29-1|NA|many|TRBJ2-7
CSVMYGYEQYF
TGCAGCGTCATGTACGGGTACGAGCAGTACTTC
>TRBV4-1|NA|many|TRBJ1-5
CASSQGPGFSNQPQHF
TGCGCCAGCAGCCAAGGACCAGGGTTCAGCAATCAGCCCCAGCATTTT
>TRBV29-1|NA|many|TRBJ1-4
CSVAGDRETTNEKLFF
TGCAGCGTAGCTGGTGACAGAGAGACAACTAATGAAAAACTGTTTTTT
>TRBV27|NA|many|TRBJ2-7
CASSFGGRGTYEQYF
TGTGCCAGCAGTTTTGGTGGTCGGGGGACCTACGAGCAGTACTTC
>TRBV7-2|NA|NA|TRBJ2-6
CASSFDRTSGANVLTF
TGTGCCAGCAGCTTCGACAGGACCTCTGGGGCCAACGTCCTGACTTTC
>TRBV6-6|TRBD1|many|TRBJ1-5
CASSGTGTASNQPQHF
TGTGCCAGCAGCGGGACAGGGACGGCCTCCAATCAGCCCCAGCATTTT
>TRBV4-1|TRBD2|many|TRBJ2-7
CASSHRQGGDYEQYF
TGCGCCAGCAGCCATCGTCAGGGAGGGGACTACGAGCAGTACTTC
>TRBV5-4|NA|NA|TRBJ2-3
CASSYWGSTDTQYF
TGTGCCAGCAGCTACTGGGGAAGCACAGATACGCAGTATTTT
>TRBV27|TRBD2|many|TRBJ2-1
CASSLKGLAYYEQFF
TGTGCCAGCAGTTTAAAGGGACTAGCGTATTATGAGCAGTTCTTC
>TRBV10-3|TRBD2|few|TRBJ2-3
CAISEGWLAGRDTQYF
TGTGCCATCAGTGAAGGGTGGTTAGCGGGTAGGGATACGCAGTATTTT
>TRBV2|NA|many|TRBJ2-7
CASSDSNTPYEQYF
TGTGCCAGCAGTGATTCCAACACCCCCTACGAGCAGTACTTC
>TRBV7-9|TRBD2|many|TRBJ2-7
CASSSVTSGSTYEQYF
TGTGCCAGCAGCTCCGTGACTAGCGGGAGTACCTACGAGCAGTACTTC
>TRBV19|NA|few|TRBJ2-2
CASSIITGSVTGELFF
TGTGCCAGTAGTATTATAACAGGGTCGGTCACCGGGGAGCTGTTTTTT
>TRBV19|TRBD2|many|TRBJ2-3
CASSLGAGGIGYTDTQYF
TGTGCCAGTAGCCTTGGGGCGGGAGGCATAGGGTACACAGATACGCAGTATTTT
>TRBV12-5|TRBD2|few|TRBJ2-1
CASGSTSLAGVYNEQFF
TGTGCTAGTGGTTCAACCTCACTAGCGGGAGTTTACAATGAGCAGTTCTTC
>TRBV12-3/TRBV12-4|TRBD1|few|TRBJ2-1
CASSLGRTGVVNEQFF
TGTGCCAGCAGTTTAGGACGGACAGGGGTCGTGAATGAGCAGTTCTTC
>TRBV30|TRBD1|many|TRBJ2-1
CAWRAGTAYNEQFF
TGTGCCTGGAGAGCCGGGACAGCATACAATGAGCAGTTCTTC
>TRBV7-9|TRBD1|many|TRBJ2-7
CASRRGPAYEQYF
TGTGCCAGCAGGAGGGGGCCCGCCTACGAGCAGTACTTC
>TRBV24-1|NA|many|TRBJ2-1
CATSVGGTLAYNEQFF
TGTGCCACCAGTGTCGGGGGGACACTGGCCTACAATGAGCAGTTCTTC
>TRBV6-5|TRBD1|many|TRBJ2-7
CASKNTGGNEQYF
TGTGCCAGCAAAAACACAGGGGGCAACGAGCAGTACTTC
>TRBV4-1|NA|many|TRBJ2-1
CASSQGGGPGEQFF
TGCGCCAGCAGCCAAGGGGGGGGGCCGGGTGAGCAGTTCTTC
>TRBV3-1|NA|many|TRBJ1-4
CASSQDLQGRKLFF
TGTGCCAGCAGCCAAGATTTACAGGGTCGAAAACTGTTTTTT
>TRBV20-1|NA|NA|TRBJ2-3
CSARTLIASGTDTQYF
TGCAGTGCTAGAACACTCATAGCGTCCGGCACAGACACGCAGTATTTT
>TRBV15|NA|NA|TRBJ2-1
CATSRLQRSPYNEQFF
TGTGCCACCAGCCGGCTCCAGCGGAGCCCCTACAATGAGCAGTTCTTC
>TRBV29-1|NA|many|TRBJ2-1
CSVPLGGTVEQFF
TGCAGCGTCCCCCTTGGCGGGACGGTCGAGCAGTTCTTC
>TRBV19|TRBD2|NA|TRBJ2-7
CASAPGLGEYEQYF
TGTGCCAGTGCTCCGGGACTAGGGGAATACGAGCAGTACTTC
>TRBV27|TRBD1|many|TRBJ2-7
CASSVGTVYEQYF
TGTGCCAGCAGTGTGGGGACAGTCTACGAGCAGTACTTC
>TRBV3-1|NA|few|TRBJ2-1
CASSLGEWQFF
TGTGCCAGCAGCCTGGGAGAATGGCAGTTCTTC
>TRBV4-3|NA|many|TRBJ2-1
CASSQDRDSYNEQFF
TGCGCCAGCAGCCAAGACAGGGACTCCTACAATGAGCAGTTCTTC
>TRBV12-3/TRBV12-4|NA|NA|TRBJ2-1
CASSFLQEEQFF
TGTGCCAGCAGTTTCTTGCAGGAAGAGCAGTTCTTC
>TRBV7-8|TRBD1|many|TRBJ2-7
CASSFPGQLYEQYF
TGTGCCAGCAGCTTTCCGGGACAGCTGTACGAGCAGTACTTC
>TRBV27|NA|many|TRBJ2-3
CASIPGGTDTQYF
TGTGCCAGCATTCCAGGGGGCACAGATACGCAGTATTTT
>TRBV10-2|NA|many|TRBJ2-5
CASKMGIAQETQYF
TGCGCCAGCAAAATGGGGATCGCACAAGAGACCCAGTACTTC
>TRBV20-1|TRBD1|many|TRBJ2-5
CSAREALDRDGLFGQYF
TGCAGTGCTAGAGAGGCCCTTGACAGGGATGGCCTTTTTGGCCAGTACTTC